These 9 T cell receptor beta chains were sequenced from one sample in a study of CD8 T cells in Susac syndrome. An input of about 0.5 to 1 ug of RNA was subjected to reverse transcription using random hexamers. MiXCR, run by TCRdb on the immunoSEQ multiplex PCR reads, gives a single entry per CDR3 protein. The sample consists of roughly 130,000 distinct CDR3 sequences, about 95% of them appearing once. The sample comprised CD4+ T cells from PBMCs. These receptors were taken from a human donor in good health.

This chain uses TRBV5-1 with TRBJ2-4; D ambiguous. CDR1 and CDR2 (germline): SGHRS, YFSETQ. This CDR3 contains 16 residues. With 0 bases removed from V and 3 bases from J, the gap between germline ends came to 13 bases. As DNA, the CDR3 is TGCGCCAGCAGCTTGGGAAATCTAATAGACAAAAACATTCAGTACTTC. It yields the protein CASSLGNLIDKNIQYF.

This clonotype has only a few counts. The CDR3 loop reads CASSQGYSFYEQYF. The CDR3 DNA reads as TGTGCCAGCAGCCAAGGGTACAGTTTCTACGAGCAGTACTTC. J is TRBJ2-7 and V is TRBV3-1; no reliable D call. There are 14 residues in the CDR3. Germline loops: CDR1 LGHDT, CDR2 YNNKEL (reference sequence). V was clipped by 1 base and J by 3 bases, with 10 bases between them.

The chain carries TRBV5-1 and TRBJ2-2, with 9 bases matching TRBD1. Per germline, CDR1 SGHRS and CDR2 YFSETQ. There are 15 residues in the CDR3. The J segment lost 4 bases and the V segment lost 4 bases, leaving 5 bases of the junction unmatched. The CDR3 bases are TGCGCCAGCAGCCCGCTGACAGGGGGCACCGGGGAGCTGTTTTTT. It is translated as CASSPLTGGTGELFF.

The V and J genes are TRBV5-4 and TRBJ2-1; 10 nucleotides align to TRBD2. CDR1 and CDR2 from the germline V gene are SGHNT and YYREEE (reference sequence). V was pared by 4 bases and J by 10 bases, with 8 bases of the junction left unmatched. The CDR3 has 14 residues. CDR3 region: CASSGAGGGREQFF. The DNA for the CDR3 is TGTGCCAGCAGCGGAGCGGGAGGGGGTCGGGAGCAGTTCTTC.

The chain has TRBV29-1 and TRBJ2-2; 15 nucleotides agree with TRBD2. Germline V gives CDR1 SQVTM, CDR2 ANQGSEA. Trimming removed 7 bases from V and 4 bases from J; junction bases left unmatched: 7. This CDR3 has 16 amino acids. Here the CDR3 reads CSAGLAGGPGTGELFF. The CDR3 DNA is TGCAGCGCGGGACTAGCGGGAGGCCCGGGCACCGGGGAGCTGTTTTTT.

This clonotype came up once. The CDR3 here is CASIRGGETQYF. As DNA, the CDR3 is TGTGCCAGCATCCGGGGAGGAGAGACCCAGTACTTC. The chain is built from TRBV2 and TRBJ2-5, with a weak D call TRBD2 (6 bases). This CDR3 is built from 12 residues. Germline CDR1 SNHLY, CDR2 FYNNEI. Trimming pared 7 bases from V and 4 bases from J, leaving 10 bases between. The full variable domain, with the rest looked up from reference TRBV2 and TRBJ2-5, is EPEVTQTPSHQVTQMGQEVILRCVPISNHLYFYWYRQILGQKVEFLVSFYNNEISEKSEIFDDQFSVERPDGSNFTLKIRSTKLEDSAMYFCASIRGGETQYFGPGTRLLVL.

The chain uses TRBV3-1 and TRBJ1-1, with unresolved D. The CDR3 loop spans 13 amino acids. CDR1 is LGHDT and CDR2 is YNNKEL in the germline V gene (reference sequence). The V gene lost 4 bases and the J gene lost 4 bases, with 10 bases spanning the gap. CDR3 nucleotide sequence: TGTGCCAGCAGCCTTAGCGTGAGCACTGAAGCTTTCTTT. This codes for CASSLSVSTEAFF.

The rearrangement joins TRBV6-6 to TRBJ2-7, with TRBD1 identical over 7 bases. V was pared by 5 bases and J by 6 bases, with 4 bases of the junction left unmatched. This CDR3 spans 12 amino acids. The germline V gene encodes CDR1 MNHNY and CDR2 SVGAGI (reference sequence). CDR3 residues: CASSEGAREQYF. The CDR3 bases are TGTGCCAGCAGTGAGGGGGCGCGCGAGCAGTACTTC.

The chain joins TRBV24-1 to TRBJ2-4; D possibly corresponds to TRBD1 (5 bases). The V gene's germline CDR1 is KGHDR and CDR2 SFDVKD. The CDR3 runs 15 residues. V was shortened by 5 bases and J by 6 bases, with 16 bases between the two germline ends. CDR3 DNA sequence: TGTGCCACCAGTGGATCAGGGCAGGCTGTAAACATTCAGTACTTC. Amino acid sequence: CATSGSGQAVNIQYF.